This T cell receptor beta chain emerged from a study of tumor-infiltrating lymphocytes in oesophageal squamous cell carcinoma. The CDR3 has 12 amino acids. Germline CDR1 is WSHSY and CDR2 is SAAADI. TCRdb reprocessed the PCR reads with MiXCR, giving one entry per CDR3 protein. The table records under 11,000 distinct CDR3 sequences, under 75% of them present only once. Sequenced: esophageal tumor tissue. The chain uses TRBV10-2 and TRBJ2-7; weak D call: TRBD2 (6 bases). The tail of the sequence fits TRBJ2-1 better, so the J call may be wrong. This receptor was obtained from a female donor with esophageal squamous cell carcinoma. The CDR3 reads CATIAPGDEQFF. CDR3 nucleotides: TGCGCCACTATAGCACCGGGGGATGAGCAGTTCTTC.